This T cell receptor beta chain derives from a study of T cell clones after liver transplantation (dated by TCRdb to between 2017 and 2020). About the full investigation: Samples were obtained from ITN030ST, a randomized trial in which withdrawal of immunosuppression was attempted within 2 years of liver transplantation. Subjects received no induction therapy and standard immunosuppression until randomization at 12-24 months post-transplant. Third party-reactive TCRbeta sequences were also identified from pre-transplant MLRs to serve as an antigen-independent comparator for donor-reactive sequences. The studied cohort comprised 8 liver transplant recipients, 3 classified as tolerant and 5 as non-tolerant. After a pre-transplant mixed lymphocyte reaction, TCRbeta sequencing was used to pinpoint donor-reactive T cell clones, which were subsequently tracked in post-transplant blood. Three of the eight recipients were HCV-positive; the others were transplanted for non-autoimmune, non-viral indications. Tolerance was defined as complete withdrawal of immunosuppression for at least one year without a rise in liver enzymes beyond twice the upper limit of normal. Blood samples were collected pre-transplant, then pre-randomization ahead of withdrawal, and finally post-randomization once withdrawal had either been completed or failed.

Using immunoSEQ, frozen genomic DNA was subjected to high-throughput TCRbeta CDR3 sequencing, a process that included PCR amplification, mapping, bias correction and internal controls. The paper's data handling went like this. Only productive rearrangements were retained, and each unique TCRbeta sequence was defined by its CDR3 nucleotide sequence together with its V and J gene. A sequence counted as donor-reactive only if the sequence showed at least 5-fold expansion in CFSE-low cells compared with unstimulated pre-transplant cells and had a frequency of at least 0.01%. Minimum frequency thresholds were set for each subject on the basis of the unstimulated sample with the lowest template count, so that a detection power of at least 90% was ensured. Jensen-Shannon divergence between the top 1000 TCRbeta sequences post- versus pre-transplant served as the measure of repertoire turnover. Changes in detection of donor-reactive sequences were tested with two-sided Fisher's exact tests. In its TCRdb copy, this immuneACCESS table keeps in-frame sequences only and misses some clones. Where compared with another copy, unresolved V genes explain less than half of these, and the others have no known cause. That table furnishes V, J and clone size, whereas the DNA furnished D and trimming. This sample holds tens of thousands of clones; roughly nine tenths were observed only once. Less than 3.5% of the sample lies in the top ten.

This sample's time point label indicates: pre-transplant. Thawed unstimulated PBMCs were stained for CD3, CD4 and CD8 and FACS-sorted into CD3+CD4+ and CD3+CD8+ populations. All 8 studied subjects were randomized to withdrawal of immunosuppression. The Qiagen DNeasy Blood and Tissue Kit was used for genomic DNA isolation. Findings and caveats that apply to the study as a whole: Because allograft tissue specimens were not available, migration of donor-reactive T cells into the graft, rather than deletion, may have occurred. Donor-reactive sequences decreased more than third party-reactive sequences, which suggests partial antigen-specific deletion that was not related to withdrawal success. In two subjects, low numbers of available donor cells limited the measurable donor-reactive repertoire. Conclusions were preliminary, limited by small, heterogeneous patient numbers and non-standardized post-transplant time points. A significant post-transplant decrease in circulating donor-reactive CD4 TCRbeta sequences was observed in most of the 8 subjects, irrespective of tolerance or HCV status. After accounting for repertoire turnover, donor-reactive detection was significantly reduced in 7 of 8 subjects for CD4 and 8 of 8 for CD8.

In the case of this clone: Its antigen remains unidentified. Base qualities are not at hand, and no much larger clone is one base apart.

Here the sequenced sample was CD4+ T cells from blood, taken before liver transplant. This TCR derives from a human donor who received a liver transplant.

The CDR3 region has the sequence CASSPHRQTSYEQYF. The DNA sequence is TGTGCCAGCAGTCCCCATCGACAGACTTCCTACGAGCAGTACTTC. The chain employs TRBV27 and TRBJ2-7, with TRBD1 tentatively as D gene (5 bases match). CDR1 is given as MNHEY and CDR2 as SMNVEV, both from the germline V gene (reference sequence). Between the V and J ends, shortened by 5 bases and 1 base respectively, the junction contains 15 bases. From its cysteine to its phenylalanine, the CDR3 spans 15 amino acids. Only CDR3 DNA is held: 45 bases, read in frame from base 1.